A selection of T cell receptor beta chains follows, all from one sample in a study of cytomegalovirus exposure and HLA in healthy donors. Here immunoSEQ multiplex PCR was the method, and the copy in TCRdb shows in-frame clones only, minus some. This table has roughly 100,000 clones, just under 70% appearing once. Specimen: PBMCs. The origin of the receptors is a woman aged 50 to 60 in good health and CMV-seropositive. Both conserved end residues are part of each CDR3. D genes are given only for firm matches. Clone sizes are given selectively: once, few, many, or a class where the clone is expanded.

>TRBD2|TRBJ2-7|.|TRBV10-2
CASSDLGLAASYEQYF
TGCGCCAGCAGTGATCTCGGACTAGCGGCATCCTACGAGCAGTACTTC
>.|TRBJ2-1|.|TRBV13
CASSRLVTDEQFF
TGTGCCAGCAGCAGACTAGTTACCGATGAGCAGTTCTTC
>TRBD1|TRBJ2-2|.|TRBV5-1
CASSRTGGAIGDGELFF
TGCGCCAGCAGCCGCACAGGGGGCGCAATTGGCGACGGGGAGCTGTTTTTT
>TRBD1|TRBJ1-1|.|TRBV7-9
CASRSPGQGSTEAFF
TGTGCCAGCAGATCACCGGGACAGGGATCCACTGAAGCTTTCTTT
>.|TRBJ2-7|.|TRBV21-1
CASSISWRGWNYEQYF
TGTGCCAGCAGCATAAGCTGGAGAGGGTGGAACTACGAGCAGTACTTC
>TRBD1|TRBJ2-3|.|TRBV2
CASGRTGGPDTQYF
TGTGCCAGCGGCCGGACAGGGGGCCCAGATACGCAGTATTTT
>TRBD1|TRBJ1-5|.|TRBV19
CASRLQGKGSNQPQHF
TGTGCCAGTAGGCTACAGGGGAAGGGAAGCAATCAGCCCCAGCATTTT
>TRBD2|TRBJ2-3|few|TRBV7-3
CASSLTSGRRDTQYF
TGTGCCAGCAGCTTAACGAGCGGGAGGAGAGATACGCAGTATTTT
>.|TRBJ1-2|.|TRBV4-3
CASSQSSGTLVGYTF
TGCGCCAGCAGCCAATCATCCGGGACACTAGTAGGCTACACCTTC
>.|TRBJ2-1|.|TRBV29-1
CSVGENEQFF
TGCAGCGTTGGGGAGAATGAGCAGTTCTTC
>TRBD1|TRBJ1-4|.|TRBV11-2
CASSRGGTGPNEKLFF
TGTGCCAGCAGCCGGGGCGGGACAGGGCCTAATGAAAAACTGTTTTTT
>.|TRBJ2-7|.|TRBV7-2
CASSLQGRRSYEQYF
TGTGCCAGCAGCCTTCAGGGGCGGAGATCCTACGAGCAGTACTTC
>.|TRBJ1-1|.|TRBV27
CASSLLGQGMNTEAFF
TGTGCCAGCAGTTTATTGGGGCAGGGGATGAACACTGAAGCTTTCTTT
>.|TRBJ1-3|.|TRBV28
CASSLLWHLGPSGNTIYF
TGTGCCAGCAGTTTACTTTGGCATTTGGGGCCATCTGGAAACACCATATATTTT
>TRBD1|TRBJ1-6|.|TRBV27
CASSLPPGQGFHF
TGTGCCAGCAGCCTTCCCCCGGGACAGGGCTTCCACTTT
>.|TRBJ2-3|few|TRBV11-3
CASSIGGQDTQYF
TGTGCCAGCAGCATCGGGGGGCAAGATACGCAGTATTTT
>TRBD1|TRBJ1-5|.|TRBV28
CAGRGPGTGEQPQHF
TGTGCCGGCAGAGGCCCGGGGACAGGGGAACAGCCCCAGCATTTT
>.|TRBJ2-5|few|TRBV5-5
CASSLTSGRETQYF
TGTGCCAGCAGCTTGACGAGCGGTCGGGAGACCCAGTACTTC
>.|TRBJ2-7|.|TRBV15
CATSRDRGNRLQQYF
TGTGCCACCAGCAGAGATAGGGGCAATCGGCTCCAGCAGTACTTC
>.|TRBJ2-7|.|TRBV10-1
CASSEGRGYEQYF
TGCGCCAGCAGTGAGGGCAGGGGCTACGAGCAGTACTTC
>.|TRBJ2-7|.|TRBV2
CASSAPPQGGYF
TGTGCCAGCAGTGCCCCCCCCCAGGGAGGTTACTTC
>TRBD2|TRBJ2-7|.|TRBV2
CASILLTSRVYF
TGTGCCAGCATCCTCTTGACTAGCCGGGTCTACTTC
>TRBD2|TRBJ2-7|.|TRBV7-2
CASSLGVAGSYEQYF
TGTGCCAGCAGCTTGGGTGTAGCGGGAAGCTACGAGCAGTACTTC
>.|TRBJ1-5|.|TRBV19
CASSITGGSNQPQHF
TGTGCCAGTAGTATAACCGGGGGTAGCAATCAGCCCCAGCATTTT
>.|TRBJ1-4|.|TRBV6-5
CASSYLQSTNEKLFF
TGTGCCAGCAGTTACTTACAGTCAACTAATGAAAAACTGTTTTTT
>.|TRBJ2-5|.|TRBV11-2
CASSSGLLRQETQYF
TGTGCCAGCAGCTCGGGACTCTTGAGGCAAGAGACCCAGTACTTC
>TRBD1|TRBJ1-2|.|TRBV30
CAWGRDRPNGYTF
TGTGCCTGGGGCCGGGACAGACCTAATGGCTACACCTTC
>TRBD1|TRBJ1-2|once|TRBV28
CASHPAGGEFVGNYGYTF
TGTGCCAGCCATCCCGCAGGGGGCGAGTTCGTTGGTAACTATGGCTACACCTTC
>.|TRBJ2-3|.|TRBV7-9
CSSSFGSGGAITDTQYF
TGTTCCAGCAGCTTCGGCAGCGGCGGAGCGATCACAGATACGCAGTATTTT
>.|TRBJ2-3|.|TRBV28
CASSADTGFSQPDTQYF
TGTGCCAGCAGTGCGGATACAGGGTTTAGTCAGCCAGATACGCAGTATTTT
>TRBD1|TRBJ1-3|.|TRBV7-9
CASRRDSSGNTIYF
TGTGCCAGCAGACGGGACAGCTCTGGAAACACCATATATTTT
>.|TRBJ2-5|few|TRBV6-5
CASSNYGTSQETQYF
TGTGCCAGCAGCAACTACGGGACTTCACAAGAGACCCAGTACTTC
>TRBD2|TRBJ2-4|.|TRBV5-5
CASSLTTSGSYIQYF
TGCGCCAGCAGCCTAACTACTAGCGGGAGTTACATTCAGTACTTC
>TRBD2|TRBJ2-2|.|TRBV4-2
CASSQEIVIAGEAGELFF
TGTGCCAGCAGCCAAGAAATAGTAATAGCGGGAGAGGCCGGGGAGCTGTTTTTT
>TRBD1|TRBJ1-6|.|TRBV28
CASSSPGQFVGSLIPLHF
TGTGCCAGCAGCAGCCCGGGACAGTTTGTCGGGTCGCTTATACCCCTCCACTTT
>.|TRBJ2-2|few|TRBV9
CASSASNGGNTGELFF
TGTGCCAGCAGCGCCTCCAACGGGGGGAACACCGGGGAGCTGTTTTTT